These T cell receptor beta chains were read from a single sample in a study of cytomegalovirus exposure and HLA in healthy donors. The assay was immunoSEQ multiplex PCR, and TCRdb's table has in-frame clones only and misses some. The sample comprises about 120,000 clones, over 75% of which are singletons, and nearly 2.5% rests with the top ten. Sequencing input: PBMCs. The receptor set was obtained from a woman aged 18-29 years in good health and CMV-seronegative. CDR3s include the opening cysteine and the closing phenylalanine or tryptophan. Fields, in order: clone size, V gene, CDR3 protein. Clone size is not always given. Where it is, it says once, few, many or a class for expanded clones.

.	TRBV5-1	CASSFGRLDEKLFF
.	TRBV11-3	CASSLVAGGNTIYF
.	TRBV2	CASTRGGSSPGHRGYTF
.	TRBV29-1	CSVAVRDTQYF
.	TRBV5-5	CASSREGAETQYF
.	TRBV7-2	CASSLRGGAYNSPLHF
once	TRBV28	CASSWASGTGELFF
once	TRBV19	CATQTSLGTDTQYF
.	TRBV19	CASSISTVYGYTF
.	TRBV7-2	CASSLGDYGEQFF
.	TRBV27	CASSSTSKTQGQGAPAPWYGYTF
few	TRBV19	CASSQGDTDTQYF
.	TRBV18	CASSPLPEGGEYF
.	TRBV7-9	CASSLTEGAQHF
.	TRBV6-6	CASIQPGQNQPQHF